This record concerns one TCR beta chain sequence. Seattle's enrolled individuals joined amid active infection and were then monitored longitudinally. The sample is drawn from a study of blood T cell repertoires in COVID-19. At the level of the study: PBMCs, B-cell-depleted T cells, or T cells provided the cDNA or gDNA that made up the material.

Germline trimming cut 6 bases from V and 6 bases from J; bases unmatched to any gene: 11. CDR3 length: 14 amino acids. Looked up from germline, CDR1 is MDHEN and CDR2 is SYDVKM. TCRdb's table, derived via immunoSEQ multiplex PCR, lists solely in-frame clones and lacks some. The table lists roughly 300,000 clones, 90% of them singletons, with about 6.8% in the top ten. The V gene is TRBV28, the J gene TRBJ2-7, with 7 nucleotides matching TRBD2. The receptor was isolated from a woman under 40 with COVID-19, enrolled during active disease. Sequences were obtained from peripheral blood. The CDR3 nucleotides are TGTGCCAGCAGCCTGAGCGGGGCCGGGGGCGAGCAGTACTTC. Translated: CASSLSGAGGEQYF.